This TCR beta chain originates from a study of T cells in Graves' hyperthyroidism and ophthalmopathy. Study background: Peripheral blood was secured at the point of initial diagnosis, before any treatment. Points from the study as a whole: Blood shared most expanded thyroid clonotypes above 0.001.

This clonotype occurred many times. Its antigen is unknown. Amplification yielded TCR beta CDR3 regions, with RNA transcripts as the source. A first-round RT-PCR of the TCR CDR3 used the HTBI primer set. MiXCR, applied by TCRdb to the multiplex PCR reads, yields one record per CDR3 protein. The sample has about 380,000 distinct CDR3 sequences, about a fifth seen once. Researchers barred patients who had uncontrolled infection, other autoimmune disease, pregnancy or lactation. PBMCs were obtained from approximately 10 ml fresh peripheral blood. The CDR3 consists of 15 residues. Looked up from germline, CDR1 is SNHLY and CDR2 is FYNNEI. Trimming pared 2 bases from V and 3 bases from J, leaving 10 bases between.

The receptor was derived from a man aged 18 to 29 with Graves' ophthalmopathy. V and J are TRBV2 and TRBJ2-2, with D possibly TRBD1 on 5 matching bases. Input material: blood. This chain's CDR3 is CASSEFQGYTGELFF. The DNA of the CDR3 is TGTGCCAGCAGTGAATTCCAGGGCTACACCGGGGAGCTGTTTTTT. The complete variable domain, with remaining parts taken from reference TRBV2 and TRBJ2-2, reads EPEVTQTPSHQVTQMGQEVILRCVPISNHLYFYWYRQILGQKVEFLVSFYNNEISEKSEIFDDQFSVERPDGSNFTLKIRSTKLEDSAMYFCASSEFQGYTGELFFGEGSRLTVL.